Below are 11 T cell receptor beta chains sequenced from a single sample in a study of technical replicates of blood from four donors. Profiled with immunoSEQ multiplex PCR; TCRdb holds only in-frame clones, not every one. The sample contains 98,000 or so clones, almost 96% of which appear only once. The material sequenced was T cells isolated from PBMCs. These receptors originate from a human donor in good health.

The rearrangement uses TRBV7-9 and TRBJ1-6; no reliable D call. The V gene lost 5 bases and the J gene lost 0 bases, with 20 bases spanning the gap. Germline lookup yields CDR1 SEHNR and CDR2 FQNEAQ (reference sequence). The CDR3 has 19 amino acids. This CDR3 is CASSIQRTQSSSYNSPLHF. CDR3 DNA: TGTGCCAGCAGCATACAGCGGACCCAATCCAGCTCCTATAATTCACCCCTCCACTTT.

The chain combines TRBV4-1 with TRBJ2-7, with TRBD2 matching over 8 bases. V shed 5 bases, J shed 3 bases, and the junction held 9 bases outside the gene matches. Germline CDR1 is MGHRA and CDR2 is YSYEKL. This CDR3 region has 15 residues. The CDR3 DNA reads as TGCGCCAGCAGCACGGCCAGCGGGAGCTTCTACGAGCAGTACTTC. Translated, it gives CASSTASGSFYEQYF.

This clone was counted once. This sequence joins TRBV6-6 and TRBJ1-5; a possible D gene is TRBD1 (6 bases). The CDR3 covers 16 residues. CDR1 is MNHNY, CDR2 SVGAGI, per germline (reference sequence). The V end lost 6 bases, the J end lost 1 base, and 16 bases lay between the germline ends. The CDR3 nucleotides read TGTGCCAGCAGATCCGGGACATGGGGCAGCAATCAGCCCCAGCATTTT. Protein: CASRSGTWGSNQPQHF.

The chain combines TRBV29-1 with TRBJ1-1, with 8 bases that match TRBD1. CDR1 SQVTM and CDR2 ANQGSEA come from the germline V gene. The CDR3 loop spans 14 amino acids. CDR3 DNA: TGCAGTGCGACAGGGGAGGCCTTGAACACTGAAGCTTTCTTT. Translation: CSATGEALNTEAFF.

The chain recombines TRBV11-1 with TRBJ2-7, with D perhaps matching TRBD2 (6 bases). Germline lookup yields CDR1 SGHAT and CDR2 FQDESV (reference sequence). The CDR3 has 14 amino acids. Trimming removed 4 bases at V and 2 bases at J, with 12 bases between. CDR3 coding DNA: TGTGCCAGCAGCTATGGCAGGGAGGCCTACGAGCAGTACTTC. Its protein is CASSYGREAYEQYF.

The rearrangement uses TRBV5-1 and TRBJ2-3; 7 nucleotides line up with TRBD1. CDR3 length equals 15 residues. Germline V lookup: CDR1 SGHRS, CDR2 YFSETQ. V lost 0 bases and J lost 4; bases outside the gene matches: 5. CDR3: CASSLEGTDSDTQYF. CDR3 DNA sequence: TGCGCCAGCAGCTTGGAGGGGACAGACTCAGATACGCAGTATTTT.

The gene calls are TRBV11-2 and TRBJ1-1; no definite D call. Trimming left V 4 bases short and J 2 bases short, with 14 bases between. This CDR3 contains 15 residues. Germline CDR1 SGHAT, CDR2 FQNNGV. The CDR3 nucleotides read TGTGCCAGCAGCTATACCCCAACTCCAAACACTGAAGCTTTCTTT. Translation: CASSYTPTPNTEAFF.

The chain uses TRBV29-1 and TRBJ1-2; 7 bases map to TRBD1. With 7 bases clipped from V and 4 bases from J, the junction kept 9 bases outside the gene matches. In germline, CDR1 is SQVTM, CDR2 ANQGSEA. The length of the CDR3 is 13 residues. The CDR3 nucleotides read TGCAGCGCGCGGGACAGCTCCTCCTATGGCTACACCTTC. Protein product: CSARDSSSYGYTF.

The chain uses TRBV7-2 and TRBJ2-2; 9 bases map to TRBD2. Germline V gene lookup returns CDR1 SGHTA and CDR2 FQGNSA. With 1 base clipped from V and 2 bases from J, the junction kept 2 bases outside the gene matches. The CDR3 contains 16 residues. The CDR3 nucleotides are TGTGCCAGCAGCTTAGGAGCGGGGGGCAACACCGGGGAGCTGTTTTTT. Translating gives CASSLGAGGNTGELFF.

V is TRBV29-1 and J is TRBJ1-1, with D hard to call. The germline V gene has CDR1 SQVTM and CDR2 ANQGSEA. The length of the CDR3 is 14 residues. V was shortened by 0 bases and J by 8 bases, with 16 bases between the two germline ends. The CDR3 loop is CSVEDRADYEEAFF. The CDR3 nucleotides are TGCAGCGTTGAAGATCGGGCCGACTACGAGGAAGCTTTCTTT.

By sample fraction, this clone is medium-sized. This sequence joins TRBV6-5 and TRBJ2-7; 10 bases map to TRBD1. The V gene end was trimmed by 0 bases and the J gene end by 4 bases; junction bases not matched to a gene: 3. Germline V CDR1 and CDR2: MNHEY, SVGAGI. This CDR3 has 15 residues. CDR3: CASSYSWGQGYEQYF. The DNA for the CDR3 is TGTGCCAGCAGTTACTCTTGGGGACAGGGGTACGAGCAGTACTTC.